The clone carrying this T cell receptor (beta chain) was observed once. In the original analysis: Reference gene primer amplification in the assay estimated nucleated cell counts. Sequencing used immunoSEQ multiplex PCR; TCRdb keeps in-frame clones, though not all of them. V, J and clone size derive from that table, while D and trimming were established from the DNA sequence. This sample yields 440,000 or so clones, of which approximately 91% are seen a single time; 1.5% to 1.7% belongs to the top ten. CDR1 is MNHEY, CDR2 SVGAGI, per germline. The V end lost 2 bases, the J end lost 7 bases, and 3 bases lay between the germline ends. This CDR3 spans 11 amino acids. This sample is part of a study of blood T cell repertoires in COVID-19. Study information: PBMCs, B-cell-depleted T cells, or T cells provided the cDNA or gDNA that made up the material.

This TCR derives from a woman in her thirties or forties with COVID-19, enrolled during active disease. The specimen was peripheral blood. The chain employs TRBV6-5 and TRBJ2-1; no firm D call. CDR3 residues: CASSYPNEQFF. As DNA, the CDR3 is TGTGCCAGCAGTTACCCAAATGAGCAGTTCTTC.